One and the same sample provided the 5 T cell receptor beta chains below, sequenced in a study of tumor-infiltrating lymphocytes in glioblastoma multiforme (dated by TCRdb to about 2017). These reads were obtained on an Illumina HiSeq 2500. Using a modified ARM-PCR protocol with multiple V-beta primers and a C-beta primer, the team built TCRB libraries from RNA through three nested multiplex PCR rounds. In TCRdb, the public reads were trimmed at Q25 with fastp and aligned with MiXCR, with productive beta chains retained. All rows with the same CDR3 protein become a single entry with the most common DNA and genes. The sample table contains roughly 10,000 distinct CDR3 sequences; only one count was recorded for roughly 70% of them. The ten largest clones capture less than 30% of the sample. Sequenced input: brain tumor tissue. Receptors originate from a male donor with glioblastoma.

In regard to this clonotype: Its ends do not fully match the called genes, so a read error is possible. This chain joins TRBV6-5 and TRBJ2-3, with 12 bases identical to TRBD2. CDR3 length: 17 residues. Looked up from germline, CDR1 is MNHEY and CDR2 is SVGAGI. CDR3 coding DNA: TGTGCCAGCGCCACTAGCGGGAGGACGGTGAGCACAGATACGCAGTACTTT. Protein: CASATSGRTVSTDTQYF.

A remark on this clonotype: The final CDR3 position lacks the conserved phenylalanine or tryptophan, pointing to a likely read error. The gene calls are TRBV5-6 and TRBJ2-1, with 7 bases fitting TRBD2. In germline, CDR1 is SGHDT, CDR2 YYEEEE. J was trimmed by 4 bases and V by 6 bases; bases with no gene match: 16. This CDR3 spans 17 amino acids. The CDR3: CASNLFGLAEGYNEQFS. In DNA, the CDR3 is TGTGCCAGCAACTTATTTGGGCTAGCGGAGGGATACAATGAGCAGTTCTCC.

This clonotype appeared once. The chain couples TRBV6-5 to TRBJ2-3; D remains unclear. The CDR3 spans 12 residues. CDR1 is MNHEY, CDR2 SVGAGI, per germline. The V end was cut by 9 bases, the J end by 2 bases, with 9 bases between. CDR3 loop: CASGAPTDTQYF. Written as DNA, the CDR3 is TGTGCCAGTGGTGCGCCCACAGATACGCAGTATTTT.

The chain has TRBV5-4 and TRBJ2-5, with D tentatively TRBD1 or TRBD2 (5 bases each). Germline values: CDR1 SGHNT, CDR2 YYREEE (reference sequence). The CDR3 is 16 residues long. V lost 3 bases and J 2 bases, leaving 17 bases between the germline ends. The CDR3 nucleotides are TGTGCCAGCAGCTCCTCCAACGGGGCGCCTCAAGAGACCCAGTACTTC. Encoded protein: CASSSSNGAPQETQYF.

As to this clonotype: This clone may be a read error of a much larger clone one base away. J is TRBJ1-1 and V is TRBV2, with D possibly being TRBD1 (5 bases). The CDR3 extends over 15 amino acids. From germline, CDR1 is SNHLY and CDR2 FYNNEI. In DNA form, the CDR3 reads TGTGCCAACAGTGAAATTCAGGGAATGAACACTGAAGCTTTCTTT. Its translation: CANSEIQGMNTEAFF.